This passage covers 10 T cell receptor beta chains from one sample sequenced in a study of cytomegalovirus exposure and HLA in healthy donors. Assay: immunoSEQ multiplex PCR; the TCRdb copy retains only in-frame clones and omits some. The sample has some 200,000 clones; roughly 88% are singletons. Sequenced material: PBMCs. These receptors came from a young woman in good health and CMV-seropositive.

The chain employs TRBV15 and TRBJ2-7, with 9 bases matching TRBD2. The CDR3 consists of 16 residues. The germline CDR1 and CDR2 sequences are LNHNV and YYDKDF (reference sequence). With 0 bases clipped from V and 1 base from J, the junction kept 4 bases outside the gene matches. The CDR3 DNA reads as TGTGCCACCAGCAGAGAAGGTACTAGCGGGTCCTACGAGCAGTACTTC. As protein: CATSREGTSGSYEQYF.

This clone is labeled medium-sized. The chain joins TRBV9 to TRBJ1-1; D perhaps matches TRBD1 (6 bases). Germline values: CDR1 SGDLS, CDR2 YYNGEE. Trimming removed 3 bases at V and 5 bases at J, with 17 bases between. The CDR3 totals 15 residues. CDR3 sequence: CASSESTGQGTEAFF. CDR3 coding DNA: TGTGCCAGCAGCGAGTCCACGGGGCAGGGGACTGAAGCTTTCTTT.

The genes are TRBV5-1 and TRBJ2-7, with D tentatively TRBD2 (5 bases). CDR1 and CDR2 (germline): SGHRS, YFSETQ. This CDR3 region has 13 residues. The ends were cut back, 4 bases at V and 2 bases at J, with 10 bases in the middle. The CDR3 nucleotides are TGCGCCAGCAGCCTAACCGGGACCTACGAGCAGTACTTC. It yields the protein CASSLTGTYEQYF.

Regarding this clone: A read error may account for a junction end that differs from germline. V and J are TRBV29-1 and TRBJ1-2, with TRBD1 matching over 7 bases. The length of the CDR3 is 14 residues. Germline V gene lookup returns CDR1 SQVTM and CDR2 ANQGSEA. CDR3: CSFEGVRGAYGYTF. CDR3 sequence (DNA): TGCAGCTTTGAGGGAGTCAGGGGGGCGTATGGCTACACCTTC.

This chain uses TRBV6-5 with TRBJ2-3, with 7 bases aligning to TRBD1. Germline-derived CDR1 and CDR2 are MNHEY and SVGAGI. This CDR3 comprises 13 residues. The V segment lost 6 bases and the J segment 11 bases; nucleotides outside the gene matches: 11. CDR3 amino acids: CASRPGTEGKQYF. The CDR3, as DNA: TGTGCCAGCAGGCCTGGGACAGAGGGAAAGCAGTATTTT.

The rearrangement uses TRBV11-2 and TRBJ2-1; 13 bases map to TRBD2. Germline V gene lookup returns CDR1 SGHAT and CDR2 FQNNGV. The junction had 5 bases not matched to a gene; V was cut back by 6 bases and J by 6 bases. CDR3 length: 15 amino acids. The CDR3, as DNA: TGTGCCAGCAGACTAGCGGGAGGGTGGACCAATGAGCAGTTCTTC. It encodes CASRLAGGWTNEQFF.

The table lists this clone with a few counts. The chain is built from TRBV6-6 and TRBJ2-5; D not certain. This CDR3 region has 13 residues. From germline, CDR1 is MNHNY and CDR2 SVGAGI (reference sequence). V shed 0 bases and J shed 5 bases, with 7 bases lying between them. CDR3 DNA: TGTGCCAGCAGTTACTCCCCTTCGGAGACCCAGTACTTC. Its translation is CASSYSPSETQYF.

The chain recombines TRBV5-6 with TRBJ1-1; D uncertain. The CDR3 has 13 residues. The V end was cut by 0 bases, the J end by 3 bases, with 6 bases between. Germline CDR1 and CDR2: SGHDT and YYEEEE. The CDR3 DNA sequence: TGTGCCAGCAGCTTGGCGGGGTACACTGAAGCTTTCTTT. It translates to CASSLAGYTEAFF.

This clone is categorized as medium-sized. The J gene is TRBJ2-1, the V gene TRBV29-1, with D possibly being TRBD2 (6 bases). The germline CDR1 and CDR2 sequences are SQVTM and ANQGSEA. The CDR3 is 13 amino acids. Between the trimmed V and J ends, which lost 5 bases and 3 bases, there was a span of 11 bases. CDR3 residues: CSVWGDRYNEQFF. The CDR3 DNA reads TGCAGCGTTTGGGGGGATCGCTACAATGAGCAGTTCTTC.

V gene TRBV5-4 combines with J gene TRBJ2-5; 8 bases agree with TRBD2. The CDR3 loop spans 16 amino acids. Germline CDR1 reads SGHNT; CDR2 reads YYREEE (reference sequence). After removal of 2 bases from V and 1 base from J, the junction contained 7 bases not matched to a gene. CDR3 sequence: CASSFQRTSSQETQYF. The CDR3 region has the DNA TGTGCCAGCAGCTTCCAAAGGACTAGCAGCCAAGAGACCCAGTACTTC.